Listed below are T cell receptor beta chains from one sample, sequenced in a study of regulatory T cells in long-lasting Graves disease. From the multiplex PCR reads, TCRdb called clonotypes with MiXCR, one entry per CDR3 protein. The data contain approximately 400,000 distinct CDR3 sequences, 20% of them singletons. Source: peripheral blood mononuclear cells (PBMCs), taken when the disease was refractory, from a patient treated with antithyroid drugs. Source of these receptors: a female donor with Graves disease. The CDR3 runs from the conserved cysteine through the conserved F or W. The order of the fields is V gene, D gene, J gene, clone size, CDR3 protein, CDR3 DNA. The D gene is left open where the match is weak. Expanded clones get a size class; other rows say once, few or many, or leave the size out.

TRBV12-3/TRBV12-4	.	TRBJ2-5	.	CASSLSRQSQETQYF	TGTGCCAGTTCCCTTAGCAGACAATCCCAAGAGACCCAGTACTTC
TRBV7-9	.	TRBJ2-5	.	CASSTRAEETQYF	TGTGCCAGCAGTACTAGGGCCGAAGAGACCCAGTACTTC
TRBV20-1	TRBD2	TRBJ2-7	few	CSASITLAGESYEQYF	TGCAGTGCTAGCATCACCCTAGCGGGAGAGTCCTACGAGCAGTACTTC
TRBV7-9	.	TRBJ2-7	few	CASSPGEGAHEQYF	TGTGCCAGCAGCCCCGGGGAGGGGGCCCACGAGCAGTACTTC
TRBV4-1	.	TRBJ2-5	many	CASSQSPGKETQYF	TGCGCCAGCAGCCAAAGCCCGGGCAAAGAGACCCAGTACTTC
TRBV19	.	TRBJ2-7	.	CASSIDTGTPIPYEQYF	TGTGCCAGTAGTATAGATACCGGGACTCCTATTCCCTACGAGCAGTACTTC
TRBV4-2	TRBD1	TRBJ1-4	.	CASSPGQGRIFGEKLFF	TGTGCCAGCAGCCCCGGACAGGGGAGGATCTTCGGTGAAAAACTGTTTTTT
TRBV18	.	TRBJ1-5	.	CASSTGLANQPQHF	TGTGCCAGCTCAACAGGGCTTGCAAATCAGCCCCAGCATTTT
TRBV7-2	.	TRBJ2-5	.	CASSQAGTKTQYF	TGTGCCAGCAGCCAGGCCGGGACAAAGACCCAGTACTTC
TRBV3-1	.	TRBJ1-2	many	CASSHYRHWDGGGYTF	TGTGCCAGCAGCCATTACCGACATTGGGACGGTGGTGGCTACACCTTC
TRBV7-8	.	TRBJ2-7	.	CASSLAAGLEHGQYF	TGTGCCAGCAGCTTAGCCGCCGGGCTGGAGCATGGGCAGTACTTC
TRBV11-2	TRBD1	TRBJ2-3	few	CASSSRDRYTDTQYF	TGTGCCAGCAGCTCCCGGGACAGATACACAGATACGCAGTATTTT
TRBV2	.	TRBJ2-3	.	CASTSTDTQYF	TGTGCCAGCACGAGCACAGATACGCAGTATTTT
TRBV7-9	TRBD1	TRBJ1-2	few	CASSLTTVKGGLLGYTF	TGTGCCAGCAGCTTAACGACCGTCAAAGGGGGCCTCTTAGGCTACACCTTC
TRBV28	TRBD2	TRBJ2-7	many	CASSYSGTGQPGTSGRAREQYF	TGTGCCAGCAGTTATTCCGGGACAGGTCAGCCCGGGACTAGCGGGAGGGCGCGTGAGCAGTACTTC
TRBV7-9	.	TRBJ1-3	.	CASSPSGGARGNTIYF	TGTGCCAGCAGCCCGAGTGGAGGGGCGAGGGGAAACACCATATATTTT
TRBV11-2	.	TRBJ2-5	many	CASSRGTGETQYF	TGTGCCAGCAGCCGAGGGACGGGAGAGACCCAGTACTTC
TRBV7-2	TRBD2	TRBJ2-5	many	CASSSQRGGRETQYF	TGTGCCAGCAGCTCCCAACGGGGGGGGCGAGAGACCCAGTACTTC
TRBV11-3	TRBD2	TRBJ2-3	.	CASSPGGARGDTQYF	TGTGCCAGCAGCCCCGGGGGGGCGCGTGGAGATACGCAGTATTTT
TRBV14	TRBD1	TRBJ1-2	.	CASSQDEGRGRYGYTF	TGTGCCAGCAGCCAAGATGAGGGCAGGGGGCGTTATGGCTACACCTTC
TRBV6-2/TRBV6-3	.	TRBJ1-2	many	CASSWRDGINGYTF	TGTGCCAGCAGTTGGCGGGACGGTATCAATGGCTACACCTTC
TRBV7-3	.	TRBJ1-1	many	CASSLTGPPNTEAFF	TGTGCCAGCAGCTTGACAGGCCCCCCGAACACTGAAGCTTTCTTT
TRBV20-1	.	TRBJ2-7	.	CSAPENWGGQSYEQYF	TGCAGTGCGCCCGAAAATTGGGGGGGGCAATCCTACGAGCAGTACTTC
TRBV29-1	.	TRBJ1-2	many	CSVGSLVQGSLGWLGYTF	TGCAGCGTTGGCTCCCTAGTACAGGGAAGCTTGGGATGGCTCGGCTACACCTTC
TRBV28	TRBD2	TRBJ2-5	many	CASSSPSSGSFGETQYF	TGTGCCAGCAGTTCTCCCTCTAGCGGAAGCTTCGGCGAGACCCAGTACTTC
TRBV24-1	.	TRBJ2-3	few	CATSDLVDTQYF	TGTGCCACCAGTGATTTAGTGGATACGCAGTATTTT
TRBV2	.	TRBJ1-4	many	CASTHPIMGNEKLFF	TGTGCCAGCACCCACCCGATTATGGGTAATGAAAAACTGTTTTTT
TRBV6-5	.	TRBJ1-1	few	CASSYLTEAFF	TGTGCCAGCAGTTACCTTACTGAAGCTTTCTTT
TRBV6-1	.	TRBJ2-2	.	CASSETRRKNTGELFF	TGTGCCAGCAGTGAAACGAGACGTAAGAACACCGGGGAGCTGTTTTTT
TRBV28	.	TRBJ1-5	few	CASSTQGFFNQPQHF	TGTGCCAGCAGTACTCAGGGGTTCTTCAATCAGCCCCAGCATTTT
TRBV6-1	TRBD1	TRBJ1-5	many	CASLGQGGFSNQPQHF	TGTGCCAGCCTCGGACAGGGGGGTTTTAGCAATCAGCCCCAGCATTTT
TRBV7-2	TRBD1	TRBJ2-7	.	CASSLSEGQAYEQYF	TGTGCCAGCAGCCTCTCTGAGGGACAGGCCTACGAGCAGTACTTC
TRBV27	.	TRBJ1-1	many	CASSLLPGATTEAFF	TGTGCCAGCAGTTTATTGCCAGGGGCGACCACTGAAGCTTTCTTT
TRBV7-9	TRBD2	TRBJ2-1	few	CASSPLAGGQNEQFF	TGTGCCAGCAGCCCCCTAGCGGGAGGTCAGAATGAGCAGTTCTTC
TRBV6-5	.	TRBJ1-1	many	CASSSRTEAFF	TGTGCCAGCAGTTCCCGCACTGAAGCTTTCTTT
TRBV6-1	.	TRBJ2-2	.	CASSDGPPANTGELFF	TGTGCCAGCAGCGACGGACCACCGGCGAACACCGGGGAGCTGTTTTTT
TRBV30	.	TRBJ2-7	many	CAWSLQQRYEQYF	TGTGCCTGGAGTCTGCAACAGCGATACGAGCAGTACTTC
TRBV12-3/TRBV12-4	.	TRBJ2-5	few	CASSLESIGGQETQYF	TGTGCCAGCAGTTTGGAAAGTATTGGGGGACAAGAGACCCAGTACTTC
TRBV20-1	.	TRBJ1-1	few	CSARGPDDYTEAFF	TGCAGTGCTAGAGGGCCCGACGACTACACTGAAGCTTTCTTT
TRBV11-2	TRBD1	TRBJ2-5	many	CASSLSTGGDETQYF	TGTGCCAGCAGCTTATCCACAGGGGGTGACGAGACCCAGTACTTC
TRBV6-2/TRBV6-3	.	TRBJ2-6	few	CASSYSPSGANVLTF	TGTGCCAGCAGTTATTCTCCCTCTGGGGCCAACGTCCTGACTTTC
TRBV11-2	TRBD1	TRBJ2-7	many	CASSLGHRGDEQYF	TGTGCCAGCAGCTTAGGGCACAGGGGAGACGAGCAGTACTTC
TRBV30	TRBD1	TRBJ1-1	many	CAWRDRGETEAFF	TGTGCCTGGAGGGACAGGGGAGAGACTGAAGCTTTCTTT
TRBV6-2/TRBV6-3	.	TRBJ2-7	.	CASRADSHSYEQYF	TGTGCCAGCAGGGCGGACAGCCACTCCTACGAGCAGTACTTC
TRBV9	.	TRBJ1-4	many	CASSMDDSANEKLFF	TGTGCCAGCAGCATGGACGACAGTGCGAATGAAAAACTGTTTTTT
TRBV6-1	TRBD1	TRBJ2-5	.	CASKPGQGNPETQYF	TGTGCCAGTAAACCGGGACAGGGGAATCCAGAGACCCAGTACTTC
TRBV20-1	TRBD1	TRBJ1-2	many	CSARGTGQGSYGYTF	TGCAGTGCTAGAGGTACTGGACAGGGAAGCTATGGCTACACCTTC
TRBV20-1	.	TRBJ2-3	.	CSGGPTDTQYF	TGCAGTGGGGGACCTACAGATACGCAGTATTTT
TRBV28	.	TRBJ2-6	many	CASRSGANVLTF	TGTGCCAGCCGGTCTGGGGCCAACGTCCTGACTTTC
TRBV6-9	.	TRBJ2-5	once	CASSYRTPGTQYF	TGTGCCAGCAGTTATCGGACCCCAGGGACCCAGTACTTC
TRBV3-1	.	TRBJ2-6	many	CASSQRGGSGANVLTF	TGTGCCAGCAGCCAGAGAGGGGGCTCTGGGGCCAACGTCCTGACTTTC
TRBV12-3/TRBV12-4	.	TRBJ2-1	once	CASSPEVEYNEQFF	TGTGCCAGCAGCCCCGAGGTGGAGTACAATGAGCAGTTCTTC
TRBV5-1	.	TRBJ2-2	.	CASSYGTLKTGELFF	TGCGCCAGCAGCTACGGGACACTAAAAACCGGGGAGCTGTTTTTT
TRBV6-1	.	TRBJ2-6	once	CASSTESGANVLTF	TGTGCCAGCAGCACAGAGTCTGGGGCCAACGTCCTGACTTTC
TRBV7-9	.	TRBJ2-1	once	CASSTGYEQFF	TGTGCCAGCAGCACCGGCTACGAGCAGTTCTTC